This TCR beta chain was documented in a study of blood T cells in healthy people across ages. Study background: Capture by template switching was about one barcoded beta molecule per two T cells. The study, taken as a whole, reports: PBMCs went unsorted, and a conclusive naive versus antigen-experienced comparison was therefore prevented. Calculation of diversity from one million T cells yielded estimates considered to be underestimates.

Then a second PCR, running roughly 7 to 11 cycles, was carried out with a sample-barcoded 5' primer and a J-beta primer mix. TCRdb reprocessed the 5' RACE reads with MiXCR, giving one entry per CDR3 protein. The table has roughly 680,000 distinct CDR3 sequences, roughly half seen once; the top ten hold roughly 13%. Per sample, at least 6 micrograms of total RNA were extracted. CDR1 and CDR2 from the germline V gene are SGHKS and YYEKEE (reference sequence). The CDR3 is 17 residues long. V was pared by 1 base and J by 4 bases, with 20 bases between. Points on this clonotype: What it recognizes is unknown.

Input material: blood. This sequence originates from a woman of 80 years or more in good health. The chain couples TRBV5-5 to TRBJ2-5, with D perhaps matching TRBD2 (5 bases). DNA for the CDR3: TGTGCCAGCAGCTTGAGTGAAATGGTCAACCGGGGAGAGACCCAGTACTTC. As protein: CASSLSEMVNRGETQYF.